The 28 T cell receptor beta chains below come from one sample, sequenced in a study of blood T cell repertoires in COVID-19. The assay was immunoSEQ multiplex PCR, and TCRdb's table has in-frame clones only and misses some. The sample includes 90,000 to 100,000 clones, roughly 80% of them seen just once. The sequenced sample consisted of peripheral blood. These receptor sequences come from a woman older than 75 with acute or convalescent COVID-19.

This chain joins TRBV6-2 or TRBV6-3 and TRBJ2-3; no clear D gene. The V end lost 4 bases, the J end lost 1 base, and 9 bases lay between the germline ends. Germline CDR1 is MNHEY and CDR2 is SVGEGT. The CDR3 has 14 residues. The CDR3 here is CASSFNGRTDTQYF. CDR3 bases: TGTGCCAGCAGTTTCAACGGTCGCACAGATACGCAGTATTTT.

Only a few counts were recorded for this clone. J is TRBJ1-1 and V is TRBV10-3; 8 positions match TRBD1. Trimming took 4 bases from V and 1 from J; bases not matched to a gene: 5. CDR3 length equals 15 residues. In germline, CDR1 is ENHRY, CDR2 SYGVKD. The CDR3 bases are TGTGCCATCAGTGGGGAGGGGACAGGGAACACTGAAGCTTTCTTT. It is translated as CAISGEGTGNTEAFF.

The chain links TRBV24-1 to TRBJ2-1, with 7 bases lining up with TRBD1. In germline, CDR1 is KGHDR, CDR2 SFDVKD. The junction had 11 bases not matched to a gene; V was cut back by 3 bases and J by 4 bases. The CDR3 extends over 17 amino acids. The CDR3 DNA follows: TGTGCCACCAGTGATGACCTAAACAGGGGCCTTTACAATGAGCAGTTCTTC. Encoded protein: CATSDDLNRGLYNEQFF.

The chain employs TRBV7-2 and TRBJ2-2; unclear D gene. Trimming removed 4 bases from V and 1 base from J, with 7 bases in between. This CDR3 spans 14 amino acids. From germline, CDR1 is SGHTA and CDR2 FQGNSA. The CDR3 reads CASSSSLNTGELFF. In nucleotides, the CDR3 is TGTGCCAGCAGCTCAAGCCTGAACACCGGGGAGCTGTTTTTT.

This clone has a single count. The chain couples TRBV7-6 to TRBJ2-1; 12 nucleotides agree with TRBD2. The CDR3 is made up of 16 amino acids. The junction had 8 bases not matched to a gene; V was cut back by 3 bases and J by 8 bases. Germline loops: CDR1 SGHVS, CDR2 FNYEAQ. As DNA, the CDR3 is TGTGCCAGCAGCTTGGGCGTGACTAGCGGGGGCGATGAGCAGTTCTTC. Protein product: CASSLGVTSGGDEQFF.

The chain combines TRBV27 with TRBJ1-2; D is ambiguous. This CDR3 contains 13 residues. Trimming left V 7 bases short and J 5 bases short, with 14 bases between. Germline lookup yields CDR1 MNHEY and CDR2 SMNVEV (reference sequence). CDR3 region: CASTPNFSYGYTF. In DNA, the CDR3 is TGTGCCAGCACCCCTAACTTCTCATATGGCTACACCTTC.

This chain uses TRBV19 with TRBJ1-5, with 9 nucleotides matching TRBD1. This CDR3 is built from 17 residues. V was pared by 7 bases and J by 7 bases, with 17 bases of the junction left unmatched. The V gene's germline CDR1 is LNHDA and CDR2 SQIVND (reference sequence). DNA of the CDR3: TGTGCCAGTAACGGGCGGGAGGACAGGGGACGGGGACAGCCCCAGCATTTT. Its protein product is CASNGREDRGRGQPQHF.

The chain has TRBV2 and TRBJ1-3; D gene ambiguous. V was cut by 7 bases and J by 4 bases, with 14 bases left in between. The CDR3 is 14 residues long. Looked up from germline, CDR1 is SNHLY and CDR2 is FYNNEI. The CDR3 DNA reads TGTGCCAGCAAATCGGAGGCCAGGGGAAACACCATATATTTT. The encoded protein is CASKSEARGNTIYF. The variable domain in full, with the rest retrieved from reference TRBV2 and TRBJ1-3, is EPEVTQTPSHQVTQMGQEVILRCVPISNHLYFYWYRQILGQKVEFLVSFYNNEISEKSEIFDDQFSVERPDGSNFTLKIRSTKLEDSAMYFCASKSEARGNTIYFGEGSWLTVV.

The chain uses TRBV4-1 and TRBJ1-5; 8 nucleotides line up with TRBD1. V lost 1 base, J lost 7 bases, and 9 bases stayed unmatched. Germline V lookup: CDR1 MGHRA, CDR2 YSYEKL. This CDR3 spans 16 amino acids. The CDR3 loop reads CASSQASGQGLQPQHF. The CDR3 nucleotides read TGCGCCAGCAGCCAAGCTTCAGGACAGGGTTTGCAGCCCCAGCATTTT.

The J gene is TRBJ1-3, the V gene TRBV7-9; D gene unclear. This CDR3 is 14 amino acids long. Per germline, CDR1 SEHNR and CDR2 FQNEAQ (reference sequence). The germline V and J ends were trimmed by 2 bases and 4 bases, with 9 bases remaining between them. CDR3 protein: CASSLTLAGNTIYF. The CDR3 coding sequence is TGTGCCAGCAGCTTAACTCTCGCCGGAAACACCATATATTTT.

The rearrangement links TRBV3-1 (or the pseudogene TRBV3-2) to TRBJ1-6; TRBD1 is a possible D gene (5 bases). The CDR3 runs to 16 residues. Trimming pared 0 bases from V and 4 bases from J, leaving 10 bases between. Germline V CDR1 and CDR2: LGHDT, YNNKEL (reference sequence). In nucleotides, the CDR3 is TGTGCCAGCAGCCAAGATGGGGGGAATTATAATTCACCCCTCCACTTT. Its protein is CASSQDGGNYNSPLHF.

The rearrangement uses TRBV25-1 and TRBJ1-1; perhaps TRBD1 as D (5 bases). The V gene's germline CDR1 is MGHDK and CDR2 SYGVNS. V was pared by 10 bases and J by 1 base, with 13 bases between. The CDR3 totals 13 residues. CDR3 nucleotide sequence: TGTGCCACCAACCCTCAGGGGAACACTGAAGCTTTCTTT. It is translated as CATNPQGNTEAFF. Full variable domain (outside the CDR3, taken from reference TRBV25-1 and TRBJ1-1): EADIYQTPRYLVIGTGKKITLECSQTMGHDKMYWYQQDPGMELHLIHYSYGVNSTEKGDLSSESTVSRIRTEHFPLTLESARPSHTSQYLCATNPQGNTEAFFGQGTRLTVV.

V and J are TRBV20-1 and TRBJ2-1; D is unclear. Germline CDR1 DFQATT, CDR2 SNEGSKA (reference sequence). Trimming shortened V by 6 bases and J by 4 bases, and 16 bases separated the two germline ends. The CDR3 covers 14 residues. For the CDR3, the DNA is TGCAGTGCCAGTAACGCCGTGACTTACAATGAGCAGTTCTTC. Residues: CSASNAVTYNEQFF.

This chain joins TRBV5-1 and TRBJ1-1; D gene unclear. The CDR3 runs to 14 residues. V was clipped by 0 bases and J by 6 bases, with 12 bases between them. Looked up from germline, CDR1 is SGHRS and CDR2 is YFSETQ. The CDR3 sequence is CASSLVSSSAEAFF. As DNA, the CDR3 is TGCGCCAGCAGCTTGGTTAGCTCGTCGGCTGAAGCTTTCTTT.

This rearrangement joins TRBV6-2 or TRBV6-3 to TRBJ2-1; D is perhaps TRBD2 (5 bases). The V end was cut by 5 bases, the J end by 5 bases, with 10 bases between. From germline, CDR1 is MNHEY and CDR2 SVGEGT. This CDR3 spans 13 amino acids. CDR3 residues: CASSISGDNEQFF. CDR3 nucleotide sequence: TGTGCCAGCAGTATAAGCGGAGACAATGAGCAGTTCTTC.

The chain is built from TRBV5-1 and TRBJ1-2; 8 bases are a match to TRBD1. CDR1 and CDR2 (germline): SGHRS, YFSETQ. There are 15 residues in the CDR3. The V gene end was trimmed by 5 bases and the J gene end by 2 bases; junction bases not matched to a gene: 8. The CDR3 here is CASRERDRWNYGYTF. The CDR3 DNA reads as TGCGCCAGCAGGGAAAGGGACAGGTGGAACTATGGCTACACCTTC.

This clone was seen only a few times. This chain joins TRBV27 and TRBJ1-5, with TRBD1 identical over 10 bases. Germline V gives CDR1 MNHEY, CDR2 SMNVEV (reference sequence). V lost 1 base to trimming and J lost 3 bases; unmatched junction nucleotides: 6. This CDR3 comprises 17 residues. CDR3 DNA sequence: TGTGCCAGCAGTTTATATTACGACAGGGGGCTCAATCAGCCCCAGCATTTT. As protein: CASSLYYDRGLNQPQHF.

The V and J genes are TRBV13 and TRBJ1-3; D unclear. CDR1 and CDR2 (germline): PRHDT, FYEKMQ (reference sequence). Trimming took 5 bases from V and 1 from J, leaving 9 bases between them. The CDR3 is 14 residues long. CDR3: CASSRSLSGNTIYF. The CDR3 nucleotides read TGTGCCAGCAGCCGTTCCCTATCTGGAAACACCATATATTTT.

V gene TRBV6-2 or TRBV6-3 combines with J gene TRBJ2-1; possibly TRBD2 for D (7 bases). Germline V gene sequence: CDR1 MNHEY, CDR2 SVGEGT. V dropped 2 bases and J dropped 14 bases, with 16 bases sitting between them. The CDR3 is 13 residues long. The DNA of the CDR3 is TGTGCCAGCAGTTACCTCCAACGGGGGGCCAAGTTCTTC. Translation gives CASSYLQRGAKFF.

CDR3 DNA sequence: TGTGCCAGCAGTGAAGCCAAGACCCAGTACTTC. Translated: CASSEAKTQYF. The chain recombines TRBV2 with TRBJ2-5, with D uncertain. Trimming cost V 0 bases and J 6 bases, with 2 bases left between them. The CDR3 spans 11 residues. Germline V gene data show CDR1 as SNHLY and CDR2 as FYNNEI.

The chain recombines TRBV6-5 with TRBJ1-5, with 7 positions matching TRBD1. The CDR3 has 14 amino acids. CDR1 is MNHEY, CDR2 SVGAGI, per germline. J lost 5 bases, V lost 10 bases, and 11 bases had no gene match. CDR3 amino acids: CATSDGTAYQPQHF. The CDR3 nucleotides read TGTGCCACCTCCGACGGGACAGCCTATCAGCCCCAGCATTTT.

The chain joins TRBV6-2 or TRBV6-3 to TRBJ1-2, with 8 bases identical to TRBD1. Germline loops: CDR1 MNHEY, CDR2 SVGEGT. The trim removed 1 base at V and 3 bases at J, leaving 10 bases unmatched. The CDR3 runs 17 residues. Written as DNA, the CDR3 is TGTGCCAGCAGTTACTATCCTCAGACAGGGGCCGACTATGGCTACACCTTC. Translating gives CASSYYPQTGADYGYTF.

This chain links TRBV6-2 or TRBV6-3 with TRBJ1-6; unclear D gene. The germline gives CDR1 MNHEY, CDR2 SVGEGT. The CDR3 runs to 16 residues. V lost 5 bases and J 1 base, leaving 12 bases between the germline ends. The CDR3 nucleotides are TGTGCCAGCAGTCCGTCTGGGAGGTCCTATAATTCACCCCTCCACTTT. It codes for CASSPSGRSYNSPLHF.

For the CDR3, the DNA is TGCGCCAGCAGCGCGGAAGGACAAACAAATGAAAAACTGTTTTTT. Its protein product is CASSAEGQTNEKLFF. The rearrangement links TRBV5-1 to TRBJ1-4; a weak D match, TRBD1 (5 bases). Per germline, CDR1 SGHRS and CDR2 YFSETQ. This CDR3 is 15 amino acids long. With 4 bases removed from V and 5 bases from J, the gap between germline ends came to 15 bases. The entire variable domain, with the rest obtained from reference TRBV5-1 and TRBJ1-4, is as follows: KAGVTQTPRYLIKTRGQQVTLSCSPISGHRSVSWYQQTPGQGLQFLFEYFSETQRNKGNFPGRFSGRQFSNSRSEMNVSTLELGDSALYLCASSAEGQTNEKLFFGSGTQLSVL.

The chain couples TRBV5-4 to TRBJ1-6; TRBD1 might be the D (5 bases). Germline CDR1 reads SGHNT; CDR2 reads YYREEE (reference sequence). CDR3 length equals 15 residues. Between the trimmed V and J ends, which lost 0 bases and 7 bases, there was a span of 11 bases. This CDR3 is CASSLDQGYNSPLHF. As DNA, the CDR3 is TGTGCCAGCAGCTTGGATCAGGGCTACAATTCACCCCTCCACTTT.

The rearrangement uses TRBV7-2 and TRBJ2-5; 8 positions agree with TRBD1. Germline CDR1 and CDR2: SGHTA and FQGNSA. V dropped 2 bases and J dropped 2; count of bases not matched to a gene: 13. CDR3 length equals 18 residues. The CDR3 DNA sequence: TGTGCCAGCAGCTTAATTTATCGATCGGGGACAGGTCAAGAGACCCAGTACTTC. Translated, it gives CASSLIYRSGTGQETQYF. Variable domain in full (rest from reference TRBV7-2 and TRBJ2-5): GAGVSQSPSNKVTEKGKDVELRCDPISGHTALYWYRQSLGQGLEFLIYFQGNSAPDKSGLPSDRFSAERTGGSVSTLTIQRTQQEDSAVYLCASSLIYRSGTGQETQYFGPGTRLLVL.

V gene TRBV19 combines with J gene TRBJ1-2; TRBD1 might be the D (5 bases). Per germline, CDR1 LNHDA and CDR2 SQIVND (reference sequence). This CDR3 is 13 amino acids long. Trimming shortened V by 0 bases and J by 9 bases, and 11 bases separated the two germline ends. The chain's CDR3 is CASSIERRGSYTF. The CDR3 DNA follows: TGTGCCAGTAGTATAGAACGGCGGGGCAGCTACACCTTC.

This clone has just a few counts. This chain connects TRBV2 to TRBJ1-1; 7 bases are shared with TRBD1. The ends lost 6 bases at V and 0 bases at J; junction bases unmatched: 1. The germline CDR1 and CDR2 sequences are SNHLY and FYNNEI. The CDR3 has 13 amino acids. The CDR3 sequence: CASRQGLNTEAFF. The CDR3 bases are TGTGCCAGCAGACAGGGGCTGAACACTGAAGCTTTCTTT.